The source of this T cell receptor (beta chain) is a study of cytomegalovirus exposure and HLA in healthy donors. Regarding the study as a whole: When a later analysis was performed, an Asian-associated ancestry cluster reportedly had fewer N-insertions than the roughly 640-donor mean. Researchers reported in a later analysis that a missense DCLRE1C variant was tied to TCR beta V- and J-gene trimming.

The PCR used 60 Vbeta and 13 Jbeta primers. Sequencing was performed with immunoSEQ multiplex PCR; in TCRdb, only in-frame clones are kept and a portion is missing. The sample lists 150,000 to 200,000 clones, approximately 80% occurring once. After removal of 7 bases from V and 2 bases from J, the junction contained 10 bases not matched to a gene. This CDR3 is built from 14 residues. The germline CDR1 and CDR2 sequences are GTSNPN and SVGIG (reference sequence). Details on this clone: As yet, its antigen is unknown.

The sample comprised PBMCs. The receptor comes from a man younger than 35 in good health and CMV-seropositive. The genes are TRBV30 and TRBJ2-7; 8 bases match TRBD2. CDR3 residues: CAFSKRELAYEQYF. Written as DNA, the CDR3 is TGTGCCTTCTCCAAGCGGGAGCTGGCCTACGAGCAGTACTTC.